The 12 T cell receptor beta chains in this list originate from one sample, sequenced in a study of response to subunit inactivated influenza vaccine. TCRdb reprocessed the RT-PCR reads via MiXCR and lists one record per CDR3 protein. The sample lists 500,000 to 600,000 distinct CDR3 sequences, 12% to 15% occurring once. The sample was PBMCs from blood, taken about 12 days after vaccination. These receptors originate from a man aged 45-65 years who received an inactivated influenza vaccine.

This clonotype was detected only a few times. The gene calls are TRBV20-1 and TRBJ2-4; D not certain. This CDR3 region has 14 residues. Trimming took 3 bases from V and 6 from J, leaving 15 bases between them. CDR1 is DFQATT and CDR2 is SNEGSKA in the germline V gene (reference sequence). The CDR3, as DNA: TGCAGTGCTAGTTCCCCCGGGTCTGCAAACATTCAGTACTTC. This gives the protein CSASSPGSANIQYF.

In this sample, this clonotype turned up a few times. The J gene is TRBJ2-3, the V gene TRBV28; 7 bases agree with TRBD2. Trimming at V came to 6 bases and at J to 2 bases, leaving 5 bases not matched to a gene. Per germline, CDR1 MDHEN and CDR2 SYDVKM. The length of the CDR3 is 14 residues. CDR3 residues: CASSHRGDTDTQYF. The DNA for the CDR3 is TGTGCCAGCAGCCACCGGGGGGACACAGATACGCAGTATTTT.

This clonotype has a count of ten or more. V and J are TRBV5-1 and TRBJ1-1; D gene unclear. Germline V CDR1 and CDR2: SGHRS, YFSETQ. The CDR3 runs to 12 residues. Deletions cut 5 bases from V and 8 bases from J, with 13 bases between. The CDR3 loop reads CASSLNGAEAFF. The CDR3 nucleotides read TGCGCCAGCAGTCTCAACGGAGCCGAAGCTTTCTTT.

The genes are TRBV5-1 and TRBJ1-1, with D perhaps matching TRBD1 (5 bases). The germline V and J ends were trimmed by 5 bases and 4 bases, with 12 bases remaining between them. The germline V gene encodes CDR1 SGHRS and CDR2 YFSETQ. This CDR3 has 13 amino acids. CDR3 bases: TGCGCCAGCAGAACTCAGGGATCCACTGAAGCTTTCTTT. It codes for CASRTQGSTEAFF.

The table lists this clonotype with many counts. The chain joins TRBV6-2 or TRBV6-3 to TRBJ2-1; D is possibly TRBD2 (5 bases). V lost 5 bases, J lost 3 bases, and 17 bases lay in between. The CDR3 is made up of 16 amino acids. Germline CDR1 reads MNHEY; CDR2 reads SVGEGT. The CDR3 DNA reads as TGTGCCAGCAGTCGAAACCGGGAAGGTAACTACAATGAGCAGTTCTTC. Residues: CASSRNREGNYNEQFF.

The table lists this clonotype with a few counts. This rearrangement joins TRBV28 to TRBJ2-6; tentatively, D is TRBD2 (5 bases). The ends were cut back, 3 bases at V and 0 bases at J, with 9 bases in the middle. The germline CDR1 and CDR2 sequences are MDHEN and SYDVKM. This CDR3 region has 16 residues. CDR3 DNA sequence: TGTGCCAGCAGTTTCTTGGGGAGCTCTGGGGCCAACGTCCTGACTTTC. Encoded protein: CASSFLGSSGANVLTF.

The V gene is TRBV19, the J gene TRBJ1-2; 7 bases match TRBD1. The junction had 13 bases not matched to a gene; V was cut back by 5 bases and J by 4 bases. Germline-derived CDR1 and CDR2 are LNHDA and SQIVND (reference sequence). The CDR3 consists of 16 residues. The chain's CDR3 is CASSPRGTALPYGYTF. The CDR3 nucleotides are TGTGCCAGTAGTCCCCGAGGGACAGCTCTCCCCTATGGCTACACCTTC.

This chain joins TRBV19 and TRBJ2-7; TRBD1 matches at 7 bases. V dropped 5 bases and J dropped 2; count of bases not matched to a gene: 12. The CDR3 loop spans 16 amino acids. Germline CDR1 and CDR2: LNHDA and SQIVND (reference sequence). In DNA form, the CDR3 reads TGTGCCAGTAGTCCCCGGAGGACAGGACCAACCTACGAGCAGTACTTC. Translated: CASSPRRTGPTYEQYF.

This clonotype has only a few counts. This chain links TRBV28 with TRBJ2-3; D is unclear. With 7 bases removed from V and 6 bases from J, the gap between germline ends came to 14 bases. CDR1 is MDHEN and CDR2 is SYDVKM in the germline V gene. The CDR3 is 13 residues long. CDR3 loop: CASNPRIGDTQYF. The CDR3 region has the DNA TGTGCCAGCAACCCCCGAATTGGCGATACGCAGTATTTT.

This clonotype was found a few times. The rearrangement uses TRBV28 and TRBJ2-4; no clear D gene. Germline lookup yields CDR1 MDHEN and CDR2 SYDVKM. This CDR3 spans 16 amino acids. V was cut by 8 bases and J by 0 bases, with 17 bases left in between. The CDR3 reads CASSKIGRSAKNIQYF. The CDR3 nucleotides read TGTGCCAGCTCCAAGATCGGACGGTCAGCCAAAAACATTCAGTACTTC.

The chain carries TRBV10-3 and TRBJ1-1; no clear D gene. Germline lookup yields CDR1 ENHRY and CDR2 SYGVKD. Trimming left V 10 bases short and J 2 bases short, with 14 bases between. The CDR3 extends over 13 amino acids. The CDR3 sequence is CATGTGINTEAFF. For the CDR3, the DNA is TGTGCCACGGGAACGGGCATAAACACTGAAGCTTTCTTT.

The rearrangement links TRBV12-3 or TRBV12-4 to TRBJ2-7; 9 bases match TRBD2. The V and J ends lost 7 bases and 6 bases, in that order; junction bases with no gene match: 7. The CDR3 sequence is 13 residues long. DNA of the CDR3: TGTGCCAGCACCTGGAGCGGGGGGTCCGAGCAGTACTTC. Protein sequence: CASTWSGGSEQYF.